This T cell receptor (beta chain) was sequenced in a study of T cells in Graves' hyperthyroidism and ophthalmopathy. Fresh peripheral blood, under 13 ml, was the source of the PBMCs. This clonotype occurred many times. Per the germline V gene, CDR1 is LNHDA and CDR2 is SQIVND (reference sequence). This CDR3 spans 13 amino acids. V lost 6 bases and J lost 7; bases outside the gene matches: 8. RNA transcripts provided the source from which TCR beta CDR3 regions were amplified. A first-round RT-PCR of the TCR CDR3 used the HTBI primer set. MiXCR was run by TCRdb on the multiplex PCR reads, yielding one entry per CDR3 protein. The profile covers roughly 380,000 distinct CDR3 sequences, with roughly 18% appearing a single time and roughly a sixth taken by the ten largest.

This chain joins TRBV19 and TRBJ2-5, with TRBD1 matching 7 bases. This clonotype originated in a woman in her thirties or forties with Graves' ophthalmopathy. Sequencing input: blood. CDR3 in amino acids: CASSPTGLGTQYF. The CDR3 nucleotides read TGTGCCAGTAGCCCGACAGGGCTCGGGACCCAGTACTTC. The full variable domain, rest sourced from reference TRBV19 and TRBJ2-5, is DGGITQSPKYLFRKEGQNVTLSCEQNLNHDAMYWYRQDPGQGLRLIYYSQIVNDFQKGDIAEGYSVSREKKESFPLTVTSAQKNPTAFYLCASSPTGLGTQYFGPGTRLLVL.